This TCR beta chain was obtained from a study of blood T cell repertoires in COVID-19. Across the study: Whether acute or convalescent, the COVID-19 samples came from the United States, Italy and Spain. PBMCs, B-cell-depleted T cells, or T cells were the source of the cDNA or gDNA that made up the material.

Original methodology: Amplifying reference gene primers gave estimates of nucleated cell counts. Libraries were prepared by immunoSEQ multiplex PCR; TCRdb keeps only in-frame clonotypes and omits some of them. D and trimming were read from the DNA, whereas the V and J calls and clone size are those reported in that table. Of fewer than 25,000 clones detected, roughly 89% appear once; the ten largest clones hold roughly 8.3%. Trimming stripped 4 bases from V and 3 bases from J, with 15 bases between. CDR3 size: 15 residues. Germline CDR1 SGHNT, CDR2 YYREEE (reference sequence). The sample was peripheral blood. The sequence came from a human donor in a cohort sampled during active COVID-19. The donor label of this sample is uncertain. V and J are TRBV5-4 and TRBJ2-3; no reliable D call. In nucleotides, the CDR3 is TGTGCCAGCAGCCTACCCCATAGTGCGACAGATACGCAGTATTTT. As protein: CASSLPHSATDTQYF.